This TCR beta chain derives from a study of cytomegalovirus exposure and HLA in healthy donors. Study at large: Out of 150 million to 200 million T cells, an earlier analysis found fewer than 140 million unique TCR beta sequences in total.

Germline V gene lookup returns CDR1 GTSNPN and CDR2 SVGIG (reference sequence). V shed 3 bases and J shed 0 bases, with 3 bases lying between them. This CDR3 has 12 amino acids. 60 Vbeta and 13 Jbeta primers were used in PCR. Per the original methods: Some 11 million shared chains were among the roughly 80 million unique TCR beta chains that a later analysis counted. The method was immunoSEQ multiplex PCR; TCRdb's version includes in-frame clones alone and lacks a portion of them. V and J calls and clone size are copied from that table; D and trimming were computed from the DNA. The table includes fewer than 200,000 clones, 82% detected once.

The chain joins TRBV30 to TRBJ1-3; D is unclear. Sequencing was done on a sample of PBMCs. This TCR came from a girl aged 5-17 years in good health and CMV-seropositive. The CDR3 sequence is CAWSRSGNTIYF. As DNA, the CDR3 is TGTGCCTGGAGCCGCTCTGGAAACACCATATATTTT.